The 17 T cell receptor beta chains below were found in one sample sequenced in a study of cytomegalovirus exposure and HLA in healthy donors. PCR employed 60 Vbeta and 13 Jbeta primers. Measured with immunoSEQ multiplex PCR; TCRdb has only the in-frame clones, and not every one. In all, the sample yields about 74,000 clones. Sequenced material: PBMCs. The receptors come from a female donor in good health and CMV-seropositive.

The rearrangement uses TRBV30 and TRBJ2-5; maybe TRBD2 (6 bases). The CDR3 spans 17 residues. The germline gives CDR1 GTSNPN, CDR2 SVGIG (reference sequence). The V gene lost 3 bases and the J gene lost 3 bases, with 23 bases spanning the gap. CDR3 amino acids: CAWRGQGIWSGEETQYF. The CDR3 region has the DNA TGTGCCTGGAGGGGTCAGGGTATCTGGTCGGGGGAAGAGACCCAGTACTTC.

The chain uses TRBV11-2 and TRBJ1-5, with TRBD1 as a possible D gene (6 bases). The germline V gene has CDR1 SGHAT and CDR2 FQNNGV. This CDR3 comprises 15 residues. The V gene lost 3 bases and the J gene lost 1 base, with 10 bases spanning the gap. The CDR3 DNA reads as TGTGCCAGCAGCTTTACCAGGGGAAGCAATCAGCCCCAGCATTTT. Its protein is CASSFTRGSNQPQHF.

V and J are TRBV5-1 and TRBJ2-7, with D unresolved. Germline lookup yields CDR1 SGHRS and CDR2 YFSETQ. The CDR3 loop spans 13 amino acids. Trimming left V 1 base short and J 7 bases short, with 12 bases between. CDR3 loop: CASSLSSGFEQYF. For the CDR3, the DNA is TGCGCCAGCAGCTTGTCCTCCGGGTTTGAGCAGTACTTC.

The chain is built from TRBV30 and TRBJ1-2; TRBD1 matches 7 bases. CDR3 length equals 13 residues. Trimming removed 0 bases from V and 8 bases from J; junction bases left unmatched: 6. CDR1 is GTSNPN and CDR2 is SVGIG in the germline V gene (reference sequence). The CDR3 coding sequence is TGTGCCTGGAGTGTACAGGGGAGGTACGGCTACACCTTC. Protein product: CAWSVQGRYGYTF. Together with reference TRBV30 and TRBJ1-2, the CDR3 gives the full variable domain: SQTIHQWPATLVQPVGSPLSLECTVEGTSNPNLYWYRQAAGRGLQLLFYSVGIGQISSEVPQNLSASRPQDRQFILSSKKLLLSDSGFYLCAWSVQGRYGYTFGSGTRLTVV.

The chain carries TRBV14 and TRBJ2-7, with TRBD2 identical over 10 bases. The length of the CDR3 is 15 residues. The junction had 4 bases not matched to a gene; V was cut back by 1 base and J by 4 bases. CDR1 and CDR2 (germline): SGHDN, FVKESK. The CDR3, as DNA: TGTGCCAGCAGCCAAGGGCTAGCGGGAGTTTACGAGCAGTACTTC. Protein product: CASSQGLAGVYEQYF.

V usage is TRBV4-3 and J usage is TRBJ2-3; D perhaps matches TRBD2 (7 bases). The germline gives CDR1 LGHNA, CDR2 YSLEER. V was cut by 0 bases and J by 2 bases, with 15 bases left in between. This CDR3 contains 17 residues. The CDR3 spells CASSQDHVAGATDTQYF. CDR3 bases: TGCGCCAGCAGCCAAGATCACGTCGCGGGGGCCACAGATACGCAGTATTTT.

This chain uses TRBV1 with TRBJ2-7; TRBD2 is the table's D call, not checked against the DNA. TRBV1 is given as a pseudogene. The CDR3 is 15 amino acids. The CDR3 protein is CTSSPAARRLYEQYF. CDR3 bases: TGCACCAGCAGCCCAGCCGCGAGACGACTATACGAGCAGTACTTC.

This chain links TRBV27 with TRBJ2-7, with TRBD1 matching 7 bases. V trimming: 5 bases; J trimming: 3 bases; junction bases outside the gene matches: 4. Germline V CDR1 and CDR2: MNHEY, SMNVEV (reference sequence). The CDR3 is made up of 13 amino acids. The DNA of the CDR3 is TGTGCCAGCAGTCGGGGACAGAGCTACGAGCAGTACTTC. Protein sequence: CASSRGQSYEQYF.

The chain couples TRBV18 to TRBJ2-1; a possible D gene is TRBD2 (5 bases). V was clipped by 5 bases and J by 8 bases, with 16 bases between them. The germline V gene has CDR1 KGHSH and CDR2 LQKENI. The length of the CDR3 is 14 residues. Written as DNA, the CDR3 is TGTGCCAGCTCAAAACTACCTCCCGGGGATGAGCAGTTCTTC. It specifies CASSKLPPGDEQFF.

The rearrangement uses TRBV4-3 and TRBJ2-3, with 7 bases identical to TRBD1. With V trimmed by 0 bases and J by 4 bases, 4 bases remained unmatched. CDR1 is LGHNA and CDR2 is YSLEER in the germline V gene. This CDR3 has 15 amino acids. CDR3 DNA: TGCGCCAGCAGCCAAGATCGGACAGGTCCAGATACGCAGTATTTT. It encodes CASSQDRTGPDTQYF.

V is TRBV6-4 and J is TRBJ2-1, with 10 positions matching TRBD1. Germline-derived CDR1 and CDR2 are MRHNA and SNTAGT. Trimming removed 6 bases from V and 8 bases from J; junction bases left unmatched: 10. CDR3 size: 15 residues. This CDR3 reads CASSETGGEFHEQFF. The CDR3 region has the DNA TGTGCCAGCAGCGAGACAGGGGGCGAATTCCATGAGCAGTTCTTC.

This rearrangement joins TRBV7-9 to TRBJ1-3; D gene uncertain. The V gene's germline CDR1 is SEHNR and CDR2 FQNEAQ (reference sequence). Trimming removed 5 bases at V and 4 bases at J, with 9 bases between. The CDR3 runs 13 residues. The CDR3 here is CASSPSSGNTIYF. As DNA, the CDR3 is TGTGCCAGCAGCCCCAGTTCGGGAAACACCATATATTTT.

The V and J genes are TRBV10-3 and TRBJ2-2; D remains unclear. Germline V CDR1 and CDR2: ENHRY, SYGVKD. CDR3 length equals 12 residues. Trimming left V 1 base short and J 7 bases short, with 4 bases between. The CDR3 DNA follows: TGTGCCATCAGTGAGTTCGGCGGGGAGCTGTTTTTT. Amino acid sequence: CAISEFGGELFF.

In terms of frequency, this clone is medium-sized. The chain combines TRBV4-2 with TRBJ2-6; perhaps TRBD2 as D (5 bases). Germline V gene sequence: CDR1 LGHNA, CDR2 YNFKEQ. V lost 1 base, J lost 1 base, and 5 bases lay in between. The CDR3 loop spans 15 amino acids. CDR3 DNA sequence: TGTGCCAGCAGCCAAGGGACTTCTGGGGCCAACGTCCTGACTTTC. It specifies CASSQGTSGANVLTF.

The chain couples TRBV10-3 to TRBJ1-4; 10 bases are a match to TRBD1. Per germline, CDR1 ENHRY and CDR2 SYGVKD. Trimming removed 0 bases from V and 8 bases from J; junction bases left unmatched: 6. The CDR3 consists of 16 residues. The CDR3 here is CAISESGTGAAEKLFF. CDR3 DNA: TGTGCCATCAGTGAGTCTGGGACAGGGGCTGCGGAAAAACTGTTTTTT.

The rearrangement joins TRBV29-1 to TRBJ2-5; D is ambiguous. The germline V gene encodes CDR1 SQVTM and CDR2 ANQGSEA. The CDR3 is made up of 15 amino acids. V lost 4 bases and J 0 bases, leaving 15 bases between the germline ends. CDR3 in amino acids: CSVVGGLLYQETQYF. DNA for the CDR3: TGCAGCGTTGTGGGTGGGCTCCTGTACCAAGAGACCCAGTACTTC.

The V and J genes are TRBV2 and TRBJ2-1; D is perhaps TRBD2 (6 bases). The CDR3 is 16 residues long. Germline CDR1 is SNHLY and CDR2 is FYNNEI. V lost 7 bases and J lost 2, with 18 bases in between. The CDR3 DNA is TGTGCCAGCAAACACTCTGGGGGGTCCGCCTACAATGAGCAGTTCTTC. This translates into CASKHSGGSAYNEQFF.